The 17 T cell receptor beta chains reported below all come from one sample, sequenced in a study of PD-1 blockade in classical Hodgkin lymphoma. The patients all showed relapse after autologous stem cell transplantation, while their brentuximab vedotin exposure varied. TCRdb's copy holds only in-frame clones and misses some; the assay was immunoSEQ multiplex PCR. The table has 40,000 or so clones, 87% seen once. The source was peripheral blood mononuclear cells (PBMCs), collected at baseline. The receptor source for this set is a human donor with classical Hodgkin lymphoma.

This chain uses TRBV4-3 with TRBJ1-5; unclear D gene. The ends were cut back, 4 bases at V and 4 bases at J, with 17 bases in the middle. CDR3 size: 16 residues. Germline V CDR1 and CDR2: LGHNA, YSLEER. The CDR3 spells CASSLSRQALNQPQHF. The CDR3 nucleotides are TGCGCCAGCAGCCTATCGAGACAAGCATTAAATCAGCCCCAGCATTTT.

The count of this clone is one. The CDR3 DNA sequence: TGTGCCAGCAGCCCTAGACAGGGTAACACTGAAGCTTTCTTT. Translating gives CASSPRQGNTEAFF. The genes are TRBV9 and TRBJ1-1; TRBD1 matches 7 bases. CDR1 SGDLS and CDR2 YYNGEE come from the germline V gene. The CDR3 sequence is 14 residues long. The J segment lost 2 bases and the V segment lost 4 bases, leaving 5 bases of the junction unmatched.

This clone appeared a single time. This chain joins TRBV19 and TRBJ2-6; D may be TRBD1 (6 bases). The CDR3 contains 19 residues. Germline values: CDR1 LNHDA, CDR2 SQIVND (reference sequence). V dropped 5 bases and J dropped 0 bases, with 20 bases sitting between them. CDR3 protein: CASSSLTGTPLSGANVLTF. The CDR3 nucleotides are TGTGCCAGTAGTTCCTTAACCGGGACACCCCTCTCTGGGGCCAACGTCCTGACTTTC.

V is TRBV5-6 and J is TRBJ1-2; 7 bases are shared with TRBD1. The CDR3 is 13 amino acids. The germline CDR1 and CDR2 sequences are SGHDT and YYEEEE. The trim removed 4 bases at V and 1 base at J, leaving 1 base unmatched. The CDR3 region is CASSDRVNYGYTF. As DNA, the CDR3 is TGTGCCAGCAGCGACAGGGTTAACTATGGCTACACCTTC.

J is TRBJ1-5 and V is TRBV7-8; D remains ambiguous. The CDR3 is 16 amino acids. Germline CDR1 reads SGHVS; CDR2 reads FQNEAQ. V lost 3 bases, J lost 0 bases, and 12 bases lay in between. DNA for the CDR3: TGTGCCAGCAGCTTTGGCGGAATTTATAGCAATCAGCCCCAGCATTTT. Translating it yields CASSFGGIYSNQPQHF.

The chain uses TRBV21-1 and TRBJ2-4; TRBD2 is the table's D call, not checked against the DNA. TRBV21-1 is shown as a pseudogene. The CDR3 consists of 14 residues. CDR3 in DNA: TGTGCCAGCAGCAATGGACTAGCCAAAAACATTCAGTACTTC. As protein: CASSNGLAKNIQYF.

The gene calls are TRBV7-2 and TRBJ2-7; a weak D match, TRBD1 (5 bases). The V and J ends lost 3 bases and 5 bases respectively, with 11 bases between them. CDR1 is SGHTA and CDR2 is FQGNSA in the germline V gene. This CDR3 has 13 residues. The CDR3 is CASSFRQGNEQYF. The CDR3 DNA sequence: TGTGCCAGCAGCTTTAGGCAGGGAAACGAGCAGTACTTC.

The J gene is TRBJ1-5, the V gene TRBV6-1; D possibly corresponds to TRBD1 (6 bases). With 6 bases removed from V and 3 bases from J, the gap between germline ends came to 9 bases. Germline CDR1 reads MNHNS; CDR2 reads SASEGT. This CDR3 spans 13 amino acids. The DNA for the CDR3 is TGTGCCAGCAGGTGGGGGCCCAATCAGCCCCAGCATTTT. Encoded protein: CASRWGPNQPQHF.

The J gene is TRBJ2-1, the V gene TRBV2; either TRBD1 or TRBD2 may fit D (5 bases each). The germline CDR1 and CDR2 sequences are SNHLY and FYNNEI. CDR3 length: 16 amino acids. The V gene lost 3 bases and the J gene lost 0 bases, with 12 bases spanning the gap. CDR3 sequence reads: CASSDGAGSSYNEQFF. For the CDR3, the DNA is TGTGCCAGCAGTGATGGTGCAGGGAGCTCCTACAATGAGCAGTTCTTC.

The chain has TRBV18 and TRBJ2-1; D could derive from TRBD1 or TRBD2 (6 bases each). CDR1 is KGHSH and CDR2 is LQKENI in the germline V gene. The CDR3 extends over 14 amino acids. The V gene lost 8 bases and the J gene lost 6 bases, with 17 bases spanning the gap. CDR3: CASHARGGFNEQFF. The CDR3 coding sequence is TGTGCCAGCCACGCCAGGGGAGGTTTCAATGAGCAGTTCTTC.

This chain uses TRBV7-9 with TRBJ2-2, with 13 bases lining up with TRBD2. The CDR3 is 15 residues long. CDR1 and CDR2 (germline): SEHNR, FQNEAQ (reference sequence). V dropped 10 bases and J dropped 5; count of bases not matched to a gene: 7. This CDR3 reads CANAGLAGRTGELFF. Written as DNA, the CDR3 is TGTGCCAACGCGGGACTAGCGGGACGAACCGGGGAGCTGTTTTTT.

The chain has TRBV6-5 and TRBJ2-7; D unresolved. The V end was cut by 5 bases, the J end by 1 base, with 12 bases between. CDR3 length: 14 residues. Germline values: CDR1 MNHEY, CDR2 SVGAGI. DNA for the CDR3: TGTGCCAGCAGTAGGATTCCTGTTTCCTACGAGCAGTACTTC. It yields the protein CASSRIPVSYEQYF.

The chain has TRBV7-9 and TRBJ2-7; 10 nucleotides agree with TRBD1. The CDR3 covers 16 residues. Per germline, CDR1 SEHNR and CDR2 FQNEAQ (reference sequence). V shed 1 base and J 0 bases; nucleotides not matched to a gene: 3. The CDR3 is CASSLGQGASSYEQYF. CDR3 coding DNA: TGTGCCAGCAGCTTAGGACAGGGGGCAAGCTCCTACGAGCAGTACTTC.

The DNA for the CDR3 is TGTGCCAGCAGTTTCCAGAGGACAGGAAGCACAGATACGCAGTATTTT. Translation gives CASSFQRTGSTDTQYF. The chain couples TRBV28 to TRBJ2-3; 7 bases are shared with TRBD1. Trimming removed 3 bases from V and 0 bases from J; junction bases left unmatched: 6. Germline loops: CDR1 MDHEN, CDR2 SYDVKM. The CDR3 consists of 16 residues.

This chain links TRBV18 with TRBJ2-5; 11 nucleotides line up with TRBD2. J was trimmed by 0 bases and V by 3 bases; bases with no gene match: 0. This CDR3 is 15 amino acids long. Germline CDR1 reads KGHSH; CDR2 reads LQKENI. CDR3 bases: TGTGCCAGCTCACCGACTAGCGGGAACCAAGAGACCCAGTACTTC. This translates into CASSPTSGNQETQYF.

The chain carries TRBV7-9 and TRBJ1-3; D might be TRBD1 (5 bases). Deletions cut 3 bases from V and 2 bases from J, with 17 bases between. The CDR3 is 17 residues long. Germline V gene lookup returns CDR1 SEHNR and CDR2 FQNEAQ (reference sequence). The CDR3 region has the DNA TGTGCCAGCAGCTTGGGGTGGCAGGGAGTCGCTGGAAACACCATATATTTT. It translates to CASSLGWQGVAGNTIYF.

The J gene is TRBJ2-7, the V gene TRBV7-2, with 7 bases fitting TRBD2. CDR3 length: 14 residues. CDR1 is SGHTA, CDR2 FQGNSA, per germline. Unmatched junction bases numbered 1, after V lost 2 bases and J lost 0 bases. DNA for the CDR3: TGTGCCAGCAGCTTAATAGCGGGCTCCTACGAGCAGTACTTC. The encoded protein is CASSLIAGSYEQYF.